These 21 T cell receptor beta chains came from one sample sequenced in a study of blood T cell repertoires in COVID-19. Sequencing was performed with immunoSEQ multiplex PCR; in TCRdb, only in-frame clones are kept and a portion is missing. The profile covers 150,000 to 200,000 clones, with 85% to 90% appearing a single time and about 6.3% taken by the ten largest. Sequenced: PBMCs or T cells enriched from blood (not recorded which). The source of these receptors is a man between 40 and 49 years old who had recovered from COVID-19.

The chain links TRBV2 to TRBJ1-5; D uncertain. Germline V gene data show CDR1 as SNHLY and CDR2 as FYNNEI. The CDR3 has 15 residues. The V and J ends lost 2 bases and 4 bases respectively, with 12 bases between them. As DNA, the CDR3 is TGTGCCAGCAGTGAACAAACAGTACCTAATCAGCCCCAGCATTTT. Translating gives CASSEQTVPNQPQHF.

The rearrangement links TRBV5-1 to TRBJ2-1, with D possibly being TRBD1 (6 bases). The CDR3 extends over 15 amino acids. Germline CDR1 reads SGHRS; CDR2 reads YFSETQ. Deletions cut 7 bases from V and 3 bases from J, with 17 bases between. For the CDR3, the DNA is TGCGCCAGCGGGCCCCAGAGGGGACACTACAATGAGCAGTTCTTC. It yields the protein CASGPQRGHYNEQFF.

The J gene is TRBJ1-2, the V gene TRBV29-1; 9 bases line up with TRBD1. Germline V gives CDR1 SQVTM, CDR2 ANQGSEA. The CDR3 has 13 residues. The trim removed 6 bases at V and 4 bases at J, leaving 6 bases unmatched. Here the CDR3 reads CSVNRDRAYGYTF. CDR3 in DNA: TGCAGCGTAAACCGGGACAGGGCCTATGGCTACACCTTC.

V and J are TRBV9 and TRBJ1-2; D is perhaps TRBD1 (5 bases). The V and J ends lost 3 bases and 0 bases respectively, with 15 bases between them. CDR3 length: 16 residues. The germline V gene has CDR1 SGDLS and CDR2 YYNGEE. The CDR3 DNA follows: TGTGCCAGCAGCGACGGAGGGGCAATTACTAACTATGGCTACACCTTC. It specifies CASSDGGAITNYGYTF.

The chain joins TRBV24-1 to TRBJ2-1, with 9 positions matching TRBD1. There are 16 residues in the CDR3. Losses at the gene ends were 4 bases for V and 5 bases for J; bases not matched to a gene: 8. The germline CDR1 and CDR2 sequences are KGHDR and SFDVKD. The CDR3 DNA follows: TGTGCCACCAGTGACTCCGGACAGGGGATCAACAATGAGCAGTTCTTC. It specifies CATSDSGQGINNEQFF.

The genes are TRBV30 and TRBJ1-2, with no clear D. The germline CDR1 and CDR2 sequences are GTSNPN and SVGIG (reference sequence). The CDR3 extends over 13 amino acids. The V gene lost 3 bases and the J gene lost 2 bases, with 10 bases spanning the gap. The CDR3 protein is CAWRKGGNYGYTF. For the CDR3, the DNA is TGTGCCTGGAGAAAGGGAGGGAACTATGGCTACACCTTC.

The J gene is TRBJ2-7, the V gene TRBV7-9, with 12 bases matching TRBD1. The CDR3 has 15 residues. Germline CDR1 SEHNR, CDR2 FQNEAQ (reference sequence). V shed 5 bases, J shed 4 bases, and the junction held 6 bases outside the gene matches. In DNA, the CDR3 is TGTGCCAGCAGCCCTCGGGACAGGGGGCTTTACGAGCAGTACTTC. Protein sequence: CASSPRDRGLYEQYF.

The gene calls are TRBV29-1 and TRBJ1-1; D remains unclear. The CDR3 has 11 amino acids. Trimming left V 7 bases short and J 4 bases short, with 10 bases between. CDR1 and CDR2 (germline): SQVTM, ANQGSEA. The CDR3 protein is CSANPGTEAFF. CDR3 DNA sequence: TGCAGCGCGAACCCGGGCACTGAAGCTTTCTTT. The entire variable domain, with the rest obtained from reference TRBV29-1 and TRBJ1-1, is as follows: SAVISQKPSRDICQRGTSLTIQCQVDSQVTMMFWYRQQPGQSLTLIATANQGSEATYESGFVIDKFPISRPNLTFSTLTVSNMSPEDSSIYLCSANPGTEAFFGQGTRLTVV.

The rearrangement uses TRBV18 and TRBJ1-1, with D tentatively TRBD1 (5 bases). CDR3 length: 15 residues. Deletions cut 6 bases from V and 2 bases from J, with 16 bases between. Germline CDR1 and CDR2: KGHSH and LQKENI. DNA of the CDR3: TGTGCCAGCTCCTCTCTGGGGGGAGGAAACACTGAAGCTTTCTTT. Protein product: CASSSLGGGNTEAFF.

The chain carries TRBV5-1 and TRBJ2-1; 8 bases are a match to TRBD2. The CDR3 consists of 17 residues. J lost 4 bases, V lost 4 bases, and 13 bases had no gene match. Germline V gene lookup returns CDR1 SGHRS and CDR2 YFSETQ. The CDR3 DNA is TGCGCCAGCAGCCCCCATGTTGTCGGGGGGGGATACAATGAGCAGTTCTTC. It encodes CASSPHVVGGGYNEQFF.

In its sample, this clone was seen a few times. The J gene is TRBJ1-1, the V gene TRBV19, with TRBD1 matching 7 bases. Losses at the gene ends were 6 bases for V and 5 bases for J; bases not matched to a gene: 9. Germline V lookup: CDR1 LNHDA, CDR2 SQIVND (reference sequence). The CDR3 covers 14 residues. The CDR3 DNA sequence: TGTGCCAGTAGCATACAGGGGAAGGGGACTGAAGCTTTCTTT. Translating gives CASSIQGKGTEAFF.

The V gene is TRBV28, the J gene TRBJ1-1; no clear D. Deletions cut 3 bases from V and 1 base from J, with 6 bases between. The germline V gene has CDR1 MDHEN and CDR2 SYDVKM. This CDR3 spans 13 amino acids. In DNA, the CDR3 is TGTGCCAGCAGTTTCATACAGAACACTGAAGCTTTCTTT. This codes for CASSFIQNTEAFF. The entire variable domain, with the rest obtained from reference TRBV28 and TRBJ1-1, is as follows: DVKVTQSSRYLVKRTGEKVFLECVQDMDHENMFWYRQDPGLGLRLIYFSYDVKMKEKGDIPEGYSVSREKKERFSLILESASTNQTSMYLCASSFIQNTEAFFGQGTRLTVV.

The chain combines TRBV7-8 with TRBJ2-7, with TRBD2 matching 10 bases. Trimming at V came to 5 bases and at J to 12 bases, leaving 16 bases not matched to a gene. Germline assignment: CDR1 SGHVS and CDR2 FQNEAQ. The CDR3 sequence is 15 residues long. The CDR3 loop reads CASSVKLAGLPSTYF. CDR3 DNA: TGTGCCAGCAGCGTAAAACTAGCGGGACTCCCCTCGACGTACTTC.

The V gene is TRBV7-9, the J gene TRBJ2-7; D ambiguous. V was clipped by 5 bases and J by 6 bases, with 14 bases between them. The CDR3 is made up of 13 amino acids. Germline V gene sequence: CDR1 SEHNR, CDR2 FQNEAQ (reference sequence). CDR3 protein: CASSHGTKSEQYF. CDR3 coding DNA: TGTGCCAGCAGCCACGGTACTAAAAGCGAGCAGTACTTC. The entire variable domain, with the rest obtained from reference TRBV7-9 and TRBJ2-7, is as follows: DTGVSQNPRHKITKRGQNVTFRCDPISEHNRLYWYRQTLGQGPEFLTYFQNEAQLEKSRLLSDRFSAERPKGSFSTLEIQRTEQGDSAMYLCASSHGTKSEQYFGPGTRLTVT.

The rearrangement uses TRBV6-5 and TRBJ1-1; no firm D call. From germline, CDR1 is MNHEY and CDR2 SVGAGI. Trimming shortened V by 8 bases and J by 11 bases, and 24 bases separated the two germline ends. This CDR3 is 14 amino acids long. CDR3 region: CASLPRSHKSGAFF. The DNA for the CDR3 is TGTGCCAGCTTGCCTCGGTCCCACAAATCCGGGGCTTTCTTT.

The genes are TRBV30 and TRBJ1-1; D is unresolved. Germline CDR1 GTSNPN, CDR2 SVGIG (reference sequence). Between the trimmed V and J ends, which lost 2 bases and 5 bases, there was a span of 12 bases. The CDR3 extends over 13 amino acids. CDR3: CAWSNQRGTEAFF. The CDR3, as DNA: TGTGCCTGGAGTAATCAACGGGGAACTGAAGCTTTCTTT.

The CDR3 DNA reads as TGTGCCAGCAGTTTAACTCCGGGGGAACCCATTCAGTACTTC. Translating gives CASSLTPGEPIQYF. This chain joins TRBV28 and TRBJ2-4; TRBD2 is a possible D gene (6 bases). The CDR3 runs 14 residues. The V and J ends lost 2 bases and 9 bases respectively, with 14 bases between them. Germline CDR1 is MDHEN and CDR2 is SYDVKM.

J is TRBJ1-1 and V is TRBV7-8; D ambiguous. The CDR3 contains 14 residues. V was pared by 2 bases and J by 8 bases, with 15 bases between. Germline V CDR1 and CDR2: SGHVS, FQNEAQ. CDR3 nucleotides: TGTGCCAGCAGCTTATCGCGGGCTGGACTAGAAGCTTTCTTT. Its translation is CASSLSRAGLEAFF.

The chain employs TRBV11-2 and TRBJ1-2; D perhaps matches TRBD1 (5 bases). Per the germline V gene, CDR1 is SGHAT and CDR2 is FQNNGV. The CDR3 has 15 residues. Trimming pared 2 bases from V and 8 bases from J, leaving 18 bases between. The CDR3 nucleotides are TGTGCCAGCAGCTTATTCCTCTTAGGGGAACGCGGCTACACCTTC. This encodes CASSLFLLGERGYTF.

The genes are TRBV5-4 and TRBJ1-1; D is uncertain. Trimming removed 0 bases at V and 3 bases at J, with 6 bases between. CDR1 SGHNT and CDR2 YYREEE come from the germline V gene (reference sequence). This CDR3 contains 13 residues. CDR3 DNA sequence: TGTGCCAGCAGCTTGGTGTCAGACACTGAAGCTTTCTTT. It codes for CASSLVSDTEAFF.

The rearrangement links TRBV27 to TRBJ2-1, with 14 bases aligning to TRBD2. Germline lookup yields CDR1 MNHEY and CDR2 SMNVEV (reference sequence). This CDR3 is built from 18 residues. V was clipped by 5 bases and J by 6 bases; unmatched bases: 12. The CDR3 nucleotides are TGTGCCAGCAGTCCCGAGACTAGCGGGAGGGGGAGGGGCAATGAGCAGTTCTTC. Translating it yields CASSPETSGRGRGNEQFF.